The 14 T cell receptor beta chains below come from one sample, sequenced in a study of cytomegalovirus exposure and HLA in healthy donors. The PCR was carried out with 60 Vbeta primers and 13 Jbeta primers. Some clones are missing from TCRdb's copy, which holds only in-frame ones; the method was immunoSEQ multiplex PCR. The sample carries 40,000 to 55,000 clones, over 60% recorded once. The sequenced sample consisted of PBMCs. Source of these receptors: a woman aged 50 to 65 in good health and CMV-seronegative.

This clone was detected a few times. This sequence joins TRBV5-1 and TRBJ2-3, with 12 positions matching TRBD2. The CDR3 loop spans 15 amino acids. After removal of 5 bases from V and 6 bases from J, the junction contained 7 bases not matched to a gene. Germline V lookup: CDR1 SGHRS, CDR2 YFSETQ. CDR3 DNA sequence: TGCGCCAGCAGAAAAACTAGCGGGGGGTTCGATACGCAGTATTTT. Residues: CASRKTSGGFDTQYF. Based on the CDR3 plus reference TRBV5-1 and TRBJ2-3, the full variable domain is KAGVTQTPRYLIKTRGQQVTLSCSPISGHRSVSWYQQTPGQGLQFLFEYFSETQRNKGNFPGRFSGRQFSNSRSEMNVSTLELGDSALYLCASRKTSGGFDTQYFGPGTRLTVL.

CDR3 residues: CASSLTGNQPQHF. For the CDR3, the DNA is TGTGCCAGCAGCTTAACGGGGAATCAGCCCCAGCATTTT. The rearrangement links TRBV7-9 to TRBJ1-5; D is unresolved. The CDR3 has 13 residues. Trimming took 2 bases from V and 4 from J, leaving 6 bases between them. CDR1 is SEHNR and CDR2 is FQNEAQ in the germline V gene (reference sequence).

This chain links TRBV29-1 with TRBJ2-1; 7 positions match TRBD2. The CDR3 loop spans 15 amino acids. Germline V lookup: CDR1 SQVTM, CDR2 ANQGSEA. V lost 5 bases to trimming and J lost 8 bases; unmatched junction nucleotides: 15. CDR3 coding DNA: TGCAGCGTTCGGGGGGAAGCGGGGCTCTGGGATGAGCAGTTCTTC. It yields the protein CSVRGEAGLWDEQFF.

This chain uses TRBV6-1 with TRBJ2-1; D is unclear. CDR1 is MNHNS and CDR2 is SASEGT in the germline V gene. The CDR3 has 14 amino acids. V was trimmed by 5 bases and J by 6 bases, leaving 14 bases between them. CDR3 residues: CASSLHPNTNEQFF. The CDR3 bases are TGTGCCAGCAGTCTCCACCCGAACACCAATGAGCAGTTCTTC.

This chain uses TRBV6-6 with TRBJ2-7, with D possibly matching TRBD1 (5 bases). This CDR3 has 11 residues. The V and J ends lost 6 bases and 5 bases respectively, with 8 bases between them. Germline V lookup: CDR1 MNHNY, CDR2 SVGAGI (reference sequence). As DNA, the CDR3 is TGTGCCAGCAGCCCCAGGGACGAGCAGTACTTC. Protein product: CASSPRDEQYF.

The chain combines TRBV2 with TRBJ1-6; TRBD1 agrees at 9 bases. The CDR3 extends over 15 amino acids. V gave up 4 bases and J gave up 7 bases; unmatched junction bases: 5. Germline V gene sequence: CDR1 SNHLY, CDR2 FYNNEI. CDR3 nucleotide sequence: TGTGCCAGCAGTGCGAGGACAGGGGACAATTCACCCCTCCACTTT. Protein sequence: CASSARTGDNSPLHF.

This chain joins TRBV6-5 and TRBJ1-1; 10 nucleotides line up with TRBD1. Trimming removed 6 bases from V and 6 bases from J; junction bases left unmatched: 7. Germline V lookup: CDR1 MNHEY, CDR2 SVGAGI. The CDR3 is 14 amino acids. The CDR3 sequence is CASRIRQGAAEAFF. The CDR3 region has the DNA TGTGCCAGCAGAATTAGACAGGGGGCGGCTGAAGCTTTCTTT.

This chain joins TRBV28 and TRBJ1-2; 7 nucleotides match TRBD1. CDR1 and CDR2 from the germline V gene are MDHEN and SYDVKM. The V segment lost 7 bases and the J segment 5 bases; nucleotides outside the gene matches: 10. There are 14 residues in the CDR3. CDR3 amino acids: CASTPGQTVYGYTF. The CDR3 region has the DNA TGTGCCAGCACCCCGGGACAGACCGTTTATGGCTACACCTTC.

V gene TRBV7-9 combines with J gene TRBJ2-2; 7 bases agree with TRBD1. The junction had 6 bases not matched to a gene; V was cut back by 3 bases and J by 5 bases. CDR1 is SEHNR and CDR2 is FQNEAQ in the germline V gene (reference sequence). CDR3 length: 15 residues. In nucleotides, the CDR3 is TGTGCCAGCAGCTTTACGACAGGGATAACCGGGGAGCTGTTTTTT. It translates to CASSFTTGITGELFF.

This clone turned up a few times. The CDR3 sequence is CASSQGGGTYF. Written as DNA, the CDR3 is TGTGCCAGCAGCCAGGGCGGGGGTACATACTTC. This chain joins TRBV14 and TRBJ2-7; 7 bases are a match to TRBD2. The CDR3 is 11 amino acids. Germline V CDR1 and CDR2: SGHDN, FVKESK. J gave up 13 bases and V 3 bases, and 6 bases lay outside the gene matches. The whole variable domain, remainder taken from reference TRBV14 and TRBJ2-7, is EAGVTQFPSHSVIEKGQTVTLRCDPISGHDNLYWYRRVMGKEIKFLLHFVKESKQDESGMPNNRFLAERTGGTYSTLKVQPAELEDSGVYFCASSQGGGTYFGPGTRLTVT.

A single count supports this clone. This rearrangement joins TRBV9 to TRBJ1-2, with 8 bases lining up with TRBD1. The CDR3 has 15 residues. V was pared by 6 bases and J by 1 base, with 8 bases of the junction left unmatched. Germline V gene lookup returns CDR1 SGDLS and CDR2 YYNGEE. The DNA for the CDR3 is TGTGCCAGCACCCCCAGGGGGCAATTTAACTATGGCTACACCTTC. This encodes CASTPRGQFNYGYTF.

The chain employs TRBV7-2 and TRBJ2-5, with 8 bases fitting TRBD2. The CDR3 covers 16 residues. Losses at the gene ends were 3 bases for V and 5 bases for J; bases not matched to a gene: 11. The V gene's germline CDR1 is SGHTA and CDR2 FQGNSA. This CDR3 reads CASSLGGTRLRETQYF. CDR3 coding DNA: TGTGCCAGCAGCTTGGGCGGGACTAGGCTAAGGGAGACCCAGTACTTC.

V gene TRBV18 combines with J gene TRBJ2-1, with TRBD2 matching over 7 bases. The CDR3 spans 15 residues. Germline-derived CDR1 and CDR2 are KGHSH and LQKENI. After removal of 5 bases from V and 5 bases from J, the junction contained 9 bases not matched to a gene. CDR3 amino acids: CASSLTGTTDNEQFF. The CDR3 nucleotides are TGTGCCAGCTCATTAACTGGGACTACGGACAATGAGCAGTTCTTC.

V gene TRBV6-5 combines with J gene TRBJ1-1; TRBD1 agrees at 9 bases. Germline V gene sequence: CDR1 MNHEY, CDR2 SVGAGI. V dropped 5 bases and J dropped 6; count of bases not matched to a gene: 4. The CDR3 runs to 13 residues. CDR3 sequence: CASSLTGGPEAFF. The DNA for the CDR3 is TGTGCCAGCAGTCTAACAGGGGGCCCTGAAGCTTTCTTT.